One T cell receptor beta chain is described in this entry. The CDR3 extends over 15 amino acids. Germline CDR1 is WSHSY and CDR2 is SAAADI. Trimming cost V 3 bases and J 1 base; bases outside gene matches: 5. These data originate in a study of blood T cell repertoires in COVID-19. Study-wide context: COVID-19 samples from acute and convalescent phases originated in the United States, Italy and Spain. Sources were T cells, B-cell-depleted T cells, or PBMCs; the material itself was cDNA or gDNA.

Per the study methods: Reference gene primer amplification yielded estimated nucleated cell counts. Libraries were prepared by immunoSEQ multiplex PCR; TCRdb keeps only in-frame clonotypes and omits some of them. The V and J calls and clone size come from that table; D and trimming were worked out from the DNA. The sample comprises 55,000 to 75,000 clones, 79% of which are singletons, and roughly 3.7% rests with the top ten. The TCR originated in a man aged 60 to 69 with acute or convalescent COVID-19. The specimen sequenced was peripheral blood. The J gene is TRBJ2-7, the V gene TRBV10-2, with 8 bases matching TRBD2. The CDR3 protein is CASSDGAGASYEQYF. The CDR3 region has the DNA TGCGCCAGCAGTGATGGAGCGGGAGCTTCCTACGAGCAGTACTTC.